These 3 T cell receptor beta chains originate from one sample sequenced in a study of Graves' ophthalmopathy and Graves' hyperthyroidism. For repertoire sequencing, the TCR beta CDR3 regions were amplified from RNA transcripts. After a first-round RT-PCR with HTBI primers, a second-round multiplex PCR was run. TCRdb reanalysed the multiplex PCR reads using MiXCR and keeps one entry per CDR3 protein. The data hold approximately 700,000 distinct CDR3 sequences, with roughly 41% observed a single time. The source material was peripheral blood. The receptors were sampled from an adult man with Graves' ophthalmopathy.

This clonotype has at least ten counts. The chain carries TRBV14 and TRBJ2-6; possibly TRBD1 for D (6 bases). There are 18 residues in the CDR3. Germline V lookup: CDR1 SGHDN, CDR2 FVKESK. Trimming shortened V by 3 bases and J by 0 bases, and 15 bases separated the two germline ends. CDR3 nucleotides: TGTGCCAGCAGCCACCCGGACGCAGGGGACTCTGGGGCCAACGTCCTGACTTTC. Translation: CASSHPDAGDSGANVLTF.

The chain is built from TRBV5-5 and TRBJ1-1, with D perhaps matching TRBD1 (5 bases). CDR3 length: 17 residues. Trimming removed 4 bases at V and 3 bases at J, with 22 bases between. Per germline, CDR1 SGHKS and CDR2 YYEKEE (reference sequence). This CDR3 reads CASSSWRGRISDTEAFF. The CDR3 region has the DNA TGTGCCAGCAGCAGCTGGCGGGGGAGGATATCGGACACTGAAGCTTTCTTT.

V and J are TRBV3-1 and TRBJ1-1; D ambiguous. Trimming stripped 1 base from V and 3 bases from J, with 9 bases between. The germline gives CDR1 LGHDT, CDR2 YNNKEL (reference sequence). The CDR3 runs to 14 residues. The CDR3 DNA is TGTGCCAGCAGCCAAGGGACGGTTCACACTGAAGCTTTCTTT. Translating gives CASSQGTVHTEAFF.